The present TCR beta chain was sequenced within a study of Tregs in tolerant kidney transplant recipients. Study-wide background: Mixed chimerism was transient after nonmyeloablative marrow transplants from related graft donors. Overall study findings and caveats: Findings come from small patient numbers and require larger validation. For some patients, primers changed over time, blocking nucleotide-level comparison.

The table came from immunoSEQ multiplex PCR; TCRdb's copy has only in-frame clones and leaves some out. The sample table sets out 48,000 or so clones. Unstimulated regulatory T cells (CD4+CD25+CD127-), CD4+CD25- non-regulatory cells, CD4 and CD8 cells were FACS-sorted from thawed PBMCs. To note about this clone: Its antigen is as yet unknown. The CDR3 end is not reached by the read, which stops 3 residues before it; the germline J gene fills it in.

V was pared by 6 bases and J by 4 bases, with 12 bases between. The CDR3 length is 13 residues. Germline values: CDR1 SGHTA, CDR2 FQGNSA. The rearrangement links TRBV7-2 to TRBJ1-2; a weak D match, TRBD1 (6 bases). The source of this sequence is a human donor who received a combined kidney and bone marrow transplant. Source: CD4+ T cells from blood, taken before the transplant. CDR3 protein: CASRIEGGYGYTF. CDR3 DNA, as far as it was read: TGTGCCAGCAGAATAGAAGGGGGCTATGGC.